Listed here are 11 T cell receptor beta chains from one sample, sequenced in a study of CD8+CD57+ T cells in acquired aplastic anemia. Profiles of TCR beta VDJ and CDR3 were generated from a genomic DNA template. TCRdb redid the calling of the reads with MiXCR, one entry per CDR3 protein. Of a few hundred thousand distinct CDR3 sequences detected, approximately 80% appear once; the ten largest clones hold roughly 42%. Patients chosen for sequencing had shown CD8+CD57+ cell expansion by flow cytometry. Input material: sorted CD4+, CD8+, or CD8+CD57+ T cells (not recorded which) from PBMCs. These TCRs come from a human donor with aplastic anemia.

Turning to this clonotype: Here the CDR3 omits its conserved ending phenylalanine or tryptophan, so a read error is the likely source. It is unclear where the CDR3 begins or ends on the DNA, so no DNA is shown, and the CDR3 is as TCRdb lists it. The V gene is TRBV9, the J gene TRBJ1-2. CDR1 is SGDLS, CDR2 YYNGEE, per germline. The CDR3 totals 11 residues, both ends included. CDR3 loop: CASSDSRGYTV.

This clonotype was counted a few times. The junction shows a germline mismatch at one end, possibly a read error. The CDR3 here is CASGPAGNIQYF. CDR3 bases: TGTGCCAGCGGTCCGGCTGGGAACATTCAGTATTTC. The V gene is TRBV9, the J gene TRBJ2-7; D not certain. The CDR3 sequence is 12 residues long. Germline CDR1 SGDLS, CDR2 YYNGEE.

With regard to this clonotype: Sequence at one end of the junction differs from germline and may be a read error. V usage is TRBV7-9 and J usage is TRBJ2-3; 10 nucleotides align to TRBD2. CDR3 length: 16 residues. Germline values: CDR1 SEHNR, CDR2 FQNEAQ (reference sequence). The CDR3 nucleotides are TGTGCCAGCAGCTTAGAAAGCGGGGGGGGGAGCGATAAGCAGTATTTT. Translated, it gives CASSLESGGGSDKQYF.

A word on this clonotype: The conserved phenylalanine or tryptophan normally closing the CDR3 is absent here, so this likely arose from a read error. Because the CDR3's place on the DNA is in doubt, the DNA is left out and the CDR3 is given as listed by TCRdb. The rearrangement uses TRBV15 and TRBJ2-1; no check of the table's D call, TRBD1, against the DNA was made. Ends included, the CDR3 has 14 residues. Germline CDR1 reads LNHNV; CDR2 reads YYDKDF (reference sequence). CDR3 loop: CASSDRGIAEEHYL.

As regards this clonotype: This CDR3 fails to terminate in the conserved phenylalanine or tryptophan, so it likely reflects a read error. Because the CDR3's place on the DNA is in doubt, the DNA is left out and the CDR3 is given as listed by TCRdb. This CDR3 reads CASGDGGTHTQYFYL. The gene calls are TRBV2 and TRBJ2-3; the D call of TRBD1 is as the table states it, not checked on the DNA. The CDR3 numbers 15 amino acids, ends counted. CDR1 SNHLY and CDR2 FYNNEI come from the germline V gene.

The rearrangement joins TRBV7-9 to TRBJ1-2, with D possibly being TRBD1 (6 bases). The CDR3 has 13 residues. With 3 bases removed from V and 1 base from J, the gap between germline ends came to 6 bases. Germline V lookup: CDR1 SEHNR, CDR2 FQNEAQ (reference sequence). The CDR3 here is CASSLDSNYGYTF. CDR3 in DNA: TGTGCCAGCAGCTTGGACAGTAACTATGGCTACACCTTC.

The chain has TRBV11-2 and TRBJ1-2; D remains unclear. Germline V gives CDR1 SGHAT, CDR2 FQNNGV. CDR3 length: 15 amino acids. Trimming removed 1 base at V and 2 bases at J, with 11 bases between. The CDR3 DNA is TGTGCCAGCAGCTTAGGGCCCACCACAAACTATGGCTACACCTTC. This encodes CASSLGPTTNYGYTF.

The gene calls are TRBV10-3 and TRBJ2-3, with D possibly TRBD2 on 5 matching bases. Trimming left V 10 bases short and J 1 base short, with 15 bases between. CDR1 and CDR2 from the germline V gene are ENHRY and SYGVKD. This CDR3 is built from 14 residues. Here the CDR3 reads CATYGETGTDTQYF. CDR3 coding DNA: TGTGCCACTTACGGGGAAACAGGCACAGATACGCAGTATTTT.

The chain couples TRBV20-1 to TRBJ2-1; TRBD2 agrees at 10 bases. V was pared by 1 base and J by 3 bases, with 6 bases of the junction left unmatched. The CDR3 length is 16 residues. Germline lookup yields CDR1 DFQATT and CDR2 SNEGSKA (reference sequence). The CDR3 sequence is CSARGTGLAVYNEQFF. CDR3 coding DNA: TGCAGTGCTAGAGGAACCGGACTAGCGGTCTACAATGAGCAGTTCTTC.

The chain couples TRBV19 to TRBJ2-7; 10 positions match TRBD1. The CDR3 length is 15 residues. V shed 4 bases and J 3 bases; nucleotides not matched to a gene: 6. CDR1 LNHDA and CDR2 SQIVND come from the germline V gene (reference sequence). CDR3 bases: TGTGCCAGTAGTAATACCGGGACAGGGGTCTACGAGCAGTACTTC. It is translated as CASSNTGTGVYEQYF.

About this clonotype: The conserved closing phenylalanine or tryptophan is absent in this CDR3, likely reflecting a read error. The limits of the CDR3 on the DNA are not certain, so only TCRdb's listed CDR3 is given. The V gene is TRBV7-8, the J gene TRBJ1-1. Inclusive of both ends, the CDR3 amounts to 13 amino acids. Germline assignment: CDR1 SGHVS and CDR2 FQNEAQ. CDR3 loop: CASSLTGGAETQY.